The clone carrying this T cell receptor (beta chain) has more than one count but fewer than ten. In germline, CDR1 is SGHAT, CDR2 FQNNGV. Trimming cost V 1 base and J 4 bases, with 8 bases left between them. CDR3 length: 14 residues. Individuals drawn from 24 US areas were roughly 18 to 100 years old. These data belong to a study of blood T cell repertoires in COVID-19. The method was immunoSEQ multiplex PCR; TCRdb's version includes in-frame clones alone and lacks a portion of them. The sample lists about 320,000 clones; 85% were seen once. The clonotype originates from a woman aged 30 to 39 who had been exposed to COVID-19. The source material was PBMCs or T cells enriched from blood (not recorded which). J is TRBJ2-1 and V is TRBV11-2, with D possibly TRBD2 on 5 matching bases. CDR3 bases: TGTGCCAGCAGCTTAGTGGGCGGGTACAATGAGCAGTTCTTC. Translated: CASSLVGGYNEQFF.